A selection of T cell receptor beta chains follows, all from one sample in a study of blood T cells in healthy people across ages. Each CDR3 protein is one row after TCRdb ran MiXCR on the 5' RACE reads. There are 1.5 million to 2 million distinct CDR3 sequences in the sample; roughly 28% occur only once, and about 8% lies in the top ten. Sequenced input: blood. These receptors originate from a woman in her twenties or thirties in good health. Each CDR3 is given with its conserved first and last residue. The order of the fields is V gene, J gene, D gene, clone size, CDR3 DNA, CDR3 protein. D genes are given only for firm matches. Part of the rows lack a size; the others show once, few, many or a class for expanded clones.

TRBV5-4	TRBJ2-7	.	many	TGTGCCAGCAGCTTGGGATCGGACTGGGGCGAGCAGTACTTC	CASSLGSDWGEQYF
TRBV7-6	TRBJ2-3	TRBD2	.	TGTGCCAGCAGCTTAGCCCTTGTCCCTAGCGGCGCAGATACGCAGTATTTT	CASSLALVPSGADTQYF
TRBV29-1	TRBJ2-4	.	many	TGCAGCGCGCTTCAGATAGCCAAAAACATTCAGTACTTC	CSALQIAKNIQYF
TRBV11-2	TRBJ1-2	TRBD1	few	TGTGCCAGCAGCTCCCCTGGACAGGGTCGGGGAAATAACTATGGCTACACCTTC	CASSSPGQGRGNNYGYTF
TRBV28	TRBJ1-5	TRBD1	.	TGTGCCAGCAGTCCAAGGACAGGGACTCAGCCCCAGCATTTT	CASSPRTGTQPQHF
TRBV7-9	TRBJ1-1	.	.	TGTGCCAGCAGCCCCGGGTCGGACACAGAAGCTTTCTTT	CASSPGSDTEAFF
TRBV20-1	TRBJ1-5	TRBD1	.	TGCAGTGCCTGGACAGGCCTTAATAGCAATCAGCCCCAGCATTTT	CSAWTGLNSNQPQHF
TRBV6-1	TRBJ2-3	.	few	TGTGCCAGCAGTGAAGAGTGGGTAGTACGTGGTGCGCAGTATTTT	CASSEEWVVRGAQYF
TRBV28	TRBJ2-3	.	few	TGTGCCAGCCGTAAAGTCGCAGATACGCAGTATTTT	CASRKVADTQYF
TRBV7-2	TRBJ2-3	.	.	TGTGCCAGCAAGCTACCTAGCACAGATACGCAGTATTTT	CASKLPSTDTQYF
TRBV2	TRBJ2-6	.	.	TGTGCAGCGAGCGTCAGCCAAATCTCTGGGGCCGACGTCCTGACTTTC	CAASVSQISGADVLTF
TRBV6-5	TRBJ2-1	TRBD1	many	TGTGCCAGCACCCGGGACAGTCCCTACAATGAGCAGTTCTTC	CASTRDSPYNEQFF
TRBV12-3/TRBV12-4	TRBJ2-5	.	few	TGTGCCAGCGGACCGGGATCACCGGAGACCCAGTACTTC	CASGPGSPETQYF
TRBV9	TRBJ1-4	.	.	TGTGCCAGCAGCGTACGGGACGGTGTTGTCGAAAAACTGTTTTTT	CASSVRDGVVEKLFF
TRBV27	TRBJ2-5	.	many	TGTGCCAGCAGTCCCCGGGGGAGACCGGACAGACAAGAGACCCAGTACTTC	CASSPRGRPDRQETQYF
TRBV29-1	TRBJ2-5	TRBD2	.	TGCAGCGTTCTGGGGACTAGCGGGGGGGAAGAGACCCAGTACTTC	CSVLGTSGGEETQYF
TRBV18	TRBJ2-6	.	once	TGTACCAGCTCCCACGCATTTGGACAAGACTCTGGGGCCAACGTCCTGACTTTC	CTSSHAFGQDSGANVLTF
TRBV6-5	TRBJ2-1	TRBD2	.	TGTGCCAGCAGTTACTCGACTGCTAGCGGGAGCCAGCTCAATGAGCAGTTCTTC	CASSYSTASGSQLNEQFF
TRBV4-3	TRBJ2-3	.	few	TGCGCCAGCAGCCGCGCAACTAGAATTGATACGCAGTATTTT	CASSRATRIDTQYF
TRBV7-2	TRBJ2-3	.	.	TGTGCCAGCAGCCGGGACTCCCCCGCAGATACGCAGTATTTT	CASSRDSPADTQYF
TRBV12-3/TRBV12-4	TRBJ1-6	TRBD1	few	TGTGCCAGCAGTCCAAGACAGGGGTACTCACCCCTCCACTTT	CASSPRQGYSPLHF
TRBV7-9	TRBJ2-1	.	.	TGTGCCAGCAGCTCGCGGACCGGGCACAATGAGCAGTTCTTC	CASSSRTGHNEQFF
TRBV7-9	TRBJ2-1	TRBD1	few	TGTGCCAGCAGCTTTCGGGACAGGAGCGGTTTGAATGAGCAGTTCTTC	CASSFRDRSGLNEQFF
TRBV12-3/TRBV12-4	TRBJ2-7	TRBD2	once	TGTGCCGGCAGTTTATTGTTGTGGGGGGGCTACGAGCAGTACTTC	CAGSLLLWGGYEQYF
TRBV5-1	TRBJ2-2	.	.	TGCGCCAGCAGCAACGCGCTCGAGAGGGCCGGGGAGCTGTTTTTT	CASSNALERAGELFF
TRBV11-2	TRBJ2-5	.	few	TGTGCCAGCAGCTTAGGGTCTAGAGGCGGTGAGACCCAGTACTTC	CASSLGSRGGETQYF
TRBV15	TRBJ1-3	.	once	TGTGCCACCAGCAGAGCCGGGACCTCTGGAAACACCATATATTTT	CATSRAGTSGNTIYF
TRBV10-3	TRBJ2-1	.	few	TGTGCCATCAGTGAGTATCGTAGGTCCGAGGATGAGCAGTTCTTC	CAISEYRRSEDEQFF
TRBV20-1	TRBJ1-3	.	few	TGCAGTGCTGGGGGAGGGAGTGACCGAAACACCATATATTTT	CSAGGGSDRNTIYF
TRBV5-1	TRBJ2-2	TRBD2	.	TGCGCCAGCAGCTTGGGAATTACTAGCGGGAACACCGGGGAGCTGTTTTTT	CASSLGITSGNTGELFF
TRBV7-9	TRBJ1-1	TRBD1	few	TGTGCCAGCACCAAGGACAGGGGGAACACTGAAGCTTTCTTT	CASTKDRGNTEAFF
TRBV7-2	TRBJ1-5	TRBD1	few	TGTGCCAGCAGCCTAGACCCAGGGGGAATCGGGGCCCAGCATTTT	CASSLDPGGIGAQHF
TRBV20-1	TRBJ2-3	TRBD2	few	TGCAGTGCTCGCCCGGGACTAGAAACCAGAGATACGCAGTATTTT	CSARPGLETRDTQYF
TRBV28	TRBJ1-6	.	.	TGTGCCAGCAGGGGGGGGCAGGGGAGCTCCTATAATTCACCCCTCCACTTT	CASRGGQGSSYNSPLHF
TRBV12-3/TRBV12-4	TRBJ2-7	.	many	TGTGCCAGCAGTCGGTTGTCCCCCTACTACGAGCAGTACTTC	CASSRLSPYYEQYF
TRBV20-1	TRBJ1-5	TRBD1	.	TGCAGTGCCGCCCGGACAGGGGGTAATCAGCCCCAGCATTTT	CSAARTGGNQPQHF
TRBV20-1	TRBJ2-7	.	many	TGCAGTGCTAGAGATTTTGAGCGGAAGTCCTACGAGCAGTACTTC	CSARDFERKSYEQYF
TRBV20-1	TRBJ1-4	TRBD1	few	TGCAGTGCTAGAGAGACAGGGGAAAAACTGTTTTTT	CSARETGEKLFF
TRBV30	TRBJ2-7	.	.	TGTGCCTGGAGTCTTACCCGTACGGGGCCGATCTACGAGCAGTACTTC	CAWSLTRTGPIYEQYF
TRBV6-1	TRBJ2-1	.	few	TGTGCCAGCAGTGAAAGGGGCAGGGGACTTTACAATGAGCAGTTCTTC	CASSERGRGLYNEQFF
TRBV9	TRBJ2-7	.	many	TGTGCCAGCAGCGTCGATTTGGGGCTCGACGAGCAGTACTTC	CASSVDLGLDEQYF
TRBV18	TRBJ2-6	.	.	TGTGCCAGCTCACCAAGGCTGGGTGCTGGGGCCAACGTCCTGACTTTC	CASSPRLGAGANVLTF
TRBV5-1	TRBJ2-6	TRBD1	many	TGCGCCAGCAGCTTTAGCACAGGGGGCGCTGGGGCCAACGTCCTGACTTTC	CASSFSTGGAGANVLTF
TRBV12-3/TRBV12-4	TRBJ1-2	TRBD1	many	TGTGCCAGCAGTTTGACAGGGTACTATGGCTACACCTTC	CASSLTGYYGYTF
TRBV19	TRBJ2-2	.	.	TGTGCCAGTCATGACAGGTCCTACACCGGGGAGCTGTTTTTT	CASHDRSYTGELFF
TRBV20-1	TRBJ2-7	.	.	TGCAGTGCCCCAAACCGAGGAGAGCAGTACTTC	CSAPNRGEQYF
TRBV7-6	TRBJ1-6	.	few	TGTGCCAGCAGCACTAACAGGGTATCACCCCTCCACTTT	CASSTNRVSPLHF
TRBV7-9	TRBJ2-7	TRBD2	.	TGTGCCAGCAGCTTAGCGTCGGGACTAGCGGGAGGGCCGAGGGAGCAGTACTTC	CASSLASGLAGGPREQYF
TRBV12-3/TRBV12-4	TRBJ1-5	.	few	TGTGCCAGCAGTTTGAAGGGGTCCGCCAATCAGCCCCAGCATTTT	CASSLKGSANQPQHF